This entry concerns a single T cell receptor (beta chain). Its antigen is unidentified. Other nucleotide sequences in the sample specify the same CDR3. Collection occurred without any documented infections or immune events in donors. This record belongs to a study of identifying expanded T cells in peripheral blood. Study observations and caveats: About 1.2 clones differed between technical replicates, versus around 15 and 19 over time. Clone count variance between approximately two-week samples rose with total template count.

Assay used: immunoSEQ multiplex PCR; TCRdb lists only in-frame clones, some missing. The table includes some 81,000 clones, approximately 85% detected once. The sequence derives from a person aged 18-69 years in good health. Sequenced: blood.

Written as DNA, the CDR3 is TGTGCCAGCAGCCGGACGGGAGCTAACTATGGCTACACCTTC. Protein: CASSRTGANYGYTF. The gene calls are TRBV27 and TRBJ1-2; D is ambiguous. The CDR3 has 14 amino acids. The germline V gene has CDR1 MNHEY and CDR2 SMNVEV (reference sequence). Trimming shortened V by 6 bases and J by 0 bases, and 11 bases separated the two germline ends.